One sample yielded the 4 T cell receptor beta chains listed below, sequenced in a study of cytomegalovirus exposure and HLA in healthy donors (dated by TCRdb to about 2017). The protocol used for the library was the immunoSEQ multiplex PCR assay. The multiplex PCR relied on a mix of 60 forward primers for TCR Vbeta segments and 13 reverse primers for TCR Jbeta segments. The table comes from immuneACCESS by way of TCRdb, which keeps in-frame sequences with V and J called. Part of the clones is missing from these tables; in studies checked, under half for an unresolved V gene and the rest for unknown reasons. Here the sample has about 180,000 clones; approximately 73% occur a single time. Together, the top ten hold around 2.3% of the sample. Sequenced input: PBMCs. These TCRs come from a woman under 40 in good health and CMV-seropositive.

The rearrangement links TRBV4-1 to TRBJ1-2; 7 bases match TRBD1. This CDR3 is 15 amino acids long. V lost 1 base to trimming and J lost 4 bases; unmatched junction nucleotides: 6. Germline CDR1 is MGHRA and CDR2 is YSYEKL. CDR3 DNA sequence: TGCGCCAGCAGCCAAGGGGATGGGACAGTCTATGGCTACACCTTC. Protein sequence: CASSQGDGTVYGYTF.

Worth noting for this clone: A read error may produce the germline difference seen at one junction end. The chain carries TRBV19 and TRBJ1-6; 7 bases fit TRBD1. Germline V gene sequence: CDR1 LNHDA, CDR2 SQIVND (reference sequence). CDR3 size: 16 residues. The CDR3 spells CATQDRAYSYNSPPHF. The CDR3 DNA is TGTGCCACCCAAGACAGGGCCTACTCCTATAATTCACCCCCCCACTTT.

This chain links TRBV6-5 with TRBJ1-4; D possibly corresponds to TRBD1 (5 bases). Germline V gene sequence: CDR1 MNHEY, CDR2 SVGAGI. The V and J ends lost 5 bases and 8 bases respectively, with 6 bases between them. This CDR3 has 11 amino acids. CDR3 in amino acids: CASSRGEKLFF. For the CDR3, the DNA is TGTGCCAGCAGTCGGGGGGAAAAACTGTTTTTT.

The rearrangement links TRBV28 to TRBJ2-7, with TRBD2 identical over 9 bases. Trimming removed 3 bases from V and 0 bases from J; junction bases left unmatched: 15. Germline-derived CDR1 and CDR2 are MDHEN and SYDVKM. This CDR3 has 19 amino acids. Here the CDR3 DNA reads TGTGCCAGCAGTTTGGTCCTGGGTAGCGGGGGAGACAGCTCCTACGAGCAGTACTTC. It specifies CASSLVLGSGGDSSYEQYF. Full variable domain (remainder filled in from reference TRBV28 and TRBJ2-7): DVKVTQSSRYLVKRTGEKVFLECVQDMDHENMFWYRQDPGLGLRLIYFSYDVKMKEKGDIPEGYSVSREKKERFSLILESASTNQTSMYLCASSLVLGSGGDSSYEQYFGPGTRLTVT.